The 20 T cell receptor beta chains listed next were all sequenced from one sample in a study of a mutant IDH1 vaccine in newly diagnosed glioma. As for time point: baseline, week 1 (first vaccination visit). Treatment here: pre-vaccination baseline after standard-of-care therapy. The method was immunoSEQ multiplex PCR; TCRdb's version includes in-frame clones alone and lacks a portion of them. The table records approximately 54,000 clones, roughly 80% of them present only once. The sample consisted of PBMCs, taken from a glioma patient treated with radiotherapy, temozolomide or both. These receptors all come from a young man with glioma.

J is TRBJ1-5 and V is TRBV29-1, with D possibly TRBD1 on 5 matching bases. In germline, CDR1 is SQVTM, CDR2 ANQGSEA. The CDR3 is 13 residues long. V lost 3 bases to trimming and J lost 7 bases, with 13 bases between them. The CDR3 DNA reads TGCAGCGTTGAGGTGGGGGAGAGACAGCCCCAGCATTTT. This translates into CSVEVGERQPQHF.

This chain joins TRBV7-3 and TRBJ1-2; the match to TRBD1 covers 7 bases. The CDR3 covers 15 residues. CDR1 SGHTA and CDR2 FQGTGA come from the germline V gene. With V trimmed by 5 bases and J by 4 bases, 10 bases remained unmatched. The CDR3 nucleotides read TGTGCCAGCAGCCACAACCCGGGACAGCCCTATGGCTACACCTTC. Protein sequence: CASSHNPGQPYGYTF.

The table lists this clone with a count of one. One end of the junction does not line up with germline, which may come from a read error. V gene TRBV13 combines with J gene TRBJ1-4; 11 bases line up with TRBD1. Germline lookup yields CDR1 PRHDT and CDR2 FYEKMQ (reference sequence). CDR3 length: 15 residues. The CDR3 coding sequence is TGTGCCAGCAGCCTCATGGGGACAGGGGGACAAAAACCGTTTTTT. Residues: CASSLMGTGGQKPFF.

This sequence joins TRBV7-2 and TRBJ1-1, with 8 bases fitting TRBD1. J lost 2 bases, V lost 2 bases, and 4 bases had no gene match. The CDR3 runs to 15 residues. Germline V gene sequence: CDR1 SGHTA, CDR2 FQGNSA. CDR3 coding DNA: TGTGCCAGCAGCTTACAGGGGGCTGTCAACACTGAAGCTTTCTTT. Encoded protein: CASSLQGAVNTEAFF.

J is TRBJ1-2 and V is TRBV25-1, with D uncertain. The CDR3 runs to 12 residues. Germline V CDR1 and CDR2: MGHDK, SYGVNS. Trimming cost V 10 bases and J 8 bases, with 17 bases left between them. The CDR3 protein is CAIGRRGGGYTF. CDR3 coding DNA: TGTGCCATCGGCCGCAGAGGAGGAGGCTACACCTTC.

The chain is built from TRBV7-9 and TRBJ1-3; D is unresolved. The germline CDR1 and CDR2 sequences are SEHNR and FQNEAQ (reference sequence). This CDR3 has 15 amino acids. V lost 3 bases to trimming and J lost 3 bases, with 12 bases between them. CDR3 loop: CASSFQFQSGNTIYF. The CDR3 region has the DNA TGTGCCAGCAGCTTCCAATTTCAAAGTGGAAACACCATATATTTT.

This clone showed up just a few times. The chain couples TRBV6-5 to TRBJ1-1; the D gene is possibly TRBD1 (6 bases). Germline values: CDR1 MNHEY, CDR2 SVGAGI. The CDR3 is made up of 13 amino acids. Trimming stripped 1 base from V and 7 bases from J, with 10 bases between. DNA of the CDR3: TGTGCCAGCAGTTACTTGGGGGGCAGTGAAGCTTTCTTT. This gives the protein CASSYLGGSEAFF.

The V and J genes are TRBV6-6 and TRBJ1-6, with 8 bases fitting TRBD1. The V gene end was trimmed by 4 bases and the J gene end by 14 bases; junction bases not matched to a gene: 13. The CDR3 runs 15 residues. Per germline, CDR1 MNHNY and CDR2 SVGAGI (reference sequence). This chain's CDR3 is CASSSIEQGDGALHF. In DNA form, the CDR3 reads TGTGCCAGCAGTTCCATTGAACAGGGGGACGGGGCCCTCCACTTT.

The rearrangement joins TRBV6-5 to TRBJ2-7; D remains ambiguous. Trimming pared 4 bases from V and 2 bases from J, leaving 18 bases between. Germline V CDR1 and CDR2: MNHEY, SVGAGI. The CDR3 length is 16 residues. The CDR3 loop is CASSFSTEVQPYEQYF. In DNA form, the CDR3 reads TGTGCCAGCAGTTTTTCGACGGAAGTCCAGCCCTACGAGCAGTACTTC.

V and J are TRBV5-4 and TRBJ1-6, with D uncertain. The CDR3 is 15 residues long. V lost 0 bases and J lost 4, with 8 bases in between. Per the germline V gene, CDR1 is SGHNT and CDR2 is YYREEE (reference sequence). This chain's CDR3 is CASSLVTDYNSPLHF. The DNA of the CDR3 is TGTGCCAGCAGCTTGGTGACTGATTATAATTCACCCCTCCACTTT.

The gene calls are TRBV19 and TRBJ2-2; the D is unclear. The germline gives CDR1 LNHDA, CDR2 SQIVND (reference sequence). V gave up 6 bases and J gave up 2 bases, with 13 bases separating them. The CDR3 is 15 residues long. The CDR3 is CASSARAVNTGELFF. The CDR3 DNA sequence: TGTGCCAGTAGCGCTCGTGCGGTTAACACCGGGGAGCTGTTTTTT.

This chain links TRBV6-6 with TRBJ2-7, with 9 bases aligning to TRBD2. With 6 bases clipped from V and 6 bases from J, the junction kept 9 bases outside the gene matches. This CDR3 spans 14 amino acids. The germline V gene encodes CDR1 MNHNY and CDR2 SVGAGI (reference sequence). The CDR3 DNA is TGTGCCAGCAGCGTTCCGGGACTAGCAGCCGAGCAGTACTTC. It encodes CASSVPGLAAEQYF.

J is TRBJ2-7 and V is TRBV4-2, with a weak D call TRBD2 (5 bases). Between the trimmed V and J ends, which lost 0 bases and 0 bases, there was a span of 9 bases. The CDR3 contains 15 residues. Germline assignment: CDR1 LGHNA and CDR2 YNFKEQ. CDR3 DNA: TGTGCCAGCAGCCAAGAAGGAGCGGTCTCCTACGAGCAGTACTTC. Translation gives CASSQEGAVSYEQYF.

The rearrangement links TRBV9 to TRBJ2-6; 7 bases agree with TRBD2. This CDR3 contains 17 residues. V trimming: 1 base; J trimming: 2 bases; junction bases outside the gene matches: 6. Germline values: CDR1 SGDLS, CDR2 YYNGEE. Here the CDR3 reads CASSVPPGRAGANVLTF. The CDR3 nucleotides are TGTGCCAGCAGCGTACCTCCGGGGAGGGCTGGGGCCAACGTCCTGACTTTC.

The rearrangement joins TRBV18 to TRBJ1-2; possibly TRBD1 for D (5 bases). Germline CDR1 and CDR2: KGHSH and LQKENI. V lost 4 bases, J lost 1 base, and 13 bases lay in between. The length of the CDR3 is 15 residues. In DNA form, the CDR3 reads TGTGCCAGCTCACAAGGGGACCCCCGTAACTATGGCTACACCTTC. Protein: CASSQGDPRNYGYTF.

This chain joins TRBV5-1 and TRBJ1-1, with 11 bases that match TRBD1. V was pared by 2 bases and J by 4 bases, with 16 bases of the junction left unmatched. The germline gives CDR1 SGHRS, CDR2 YFSETQ. The CDR3 spans 19 residues. CDR3 residues: CASSFTGTGGSYRGTEAFF. In DNA, the CDR3 is TGCGCCAGCAGCTTTACCGGGACAGGGGGAAGTTACCGTGGCACTGAAGCTTTCTTT.

The chain combines TRBV9 with TRBJ2-3; TRBD2 aligns across 8 bases. Losses at the gene ends were 4 bases for V and 4 bases for J; bases not matched to a gene: 5. CDR3 size: 14 residues. The germline gives CDR1 SGDLS, CDR2 YYNGEE. The CDR3 coding sequence is TGTGCCAGCAGCTCGGGACTAGGCCCAGATACGCAGTATTTT. It translates to CASSSGLGPDTQYF.

This clone was detected only a few times. The DNA of the CDR3 is TGCAGCGTTGGGGGGGCCACTGAAGCTTTCTTT. It encodes CSVGGATEAFF. J is TRBJ1-1 and V is TRBV29-1, with D possibly matching TRBD1 (6 bases). V lost 4 bases to trimming and J lost 4 bases, with 7 bases between them. CDR1 is SQVTM and CDR2 is ANQGSEA in the germline V gene. This CDR3 has 11 residues.

The chain employs TRBV5-1 and TRBJ1-1, with 8 positions matching TRBD1. Per germline, CDR1 SGHRS and CDR2 YFSETQ. This CDR3 contains 13 residues. The V gene end was trimmed by 1 base and the J gene end by 7 bases; junction bases not matched to a gene: 3. CDR3 coding DNA: TGCGCCAGCAGCTTGCAGGGGGCTGTTGAAGCTTTCTTT. This sequence encodes CASSLQGAVEAFF.

CDR3 amino acids: CASRPWEGSTEAFF. The CDR3 DNA follows: TGTGCCAGCAGACCATGGGAGGGGAGCACTGAAGCTTTCTTT. The chain uses TRBV6-5 and TRBJ1-1, with D possibly being TRBD1 (5 bases). The V end lost 6 bases, the J end lost 4 bases, and 15 bases lay between the germline ends. From germline, CDR1 is MNHEY and CDR2 SVGAGI. This CDR3 has 14 amino acids.